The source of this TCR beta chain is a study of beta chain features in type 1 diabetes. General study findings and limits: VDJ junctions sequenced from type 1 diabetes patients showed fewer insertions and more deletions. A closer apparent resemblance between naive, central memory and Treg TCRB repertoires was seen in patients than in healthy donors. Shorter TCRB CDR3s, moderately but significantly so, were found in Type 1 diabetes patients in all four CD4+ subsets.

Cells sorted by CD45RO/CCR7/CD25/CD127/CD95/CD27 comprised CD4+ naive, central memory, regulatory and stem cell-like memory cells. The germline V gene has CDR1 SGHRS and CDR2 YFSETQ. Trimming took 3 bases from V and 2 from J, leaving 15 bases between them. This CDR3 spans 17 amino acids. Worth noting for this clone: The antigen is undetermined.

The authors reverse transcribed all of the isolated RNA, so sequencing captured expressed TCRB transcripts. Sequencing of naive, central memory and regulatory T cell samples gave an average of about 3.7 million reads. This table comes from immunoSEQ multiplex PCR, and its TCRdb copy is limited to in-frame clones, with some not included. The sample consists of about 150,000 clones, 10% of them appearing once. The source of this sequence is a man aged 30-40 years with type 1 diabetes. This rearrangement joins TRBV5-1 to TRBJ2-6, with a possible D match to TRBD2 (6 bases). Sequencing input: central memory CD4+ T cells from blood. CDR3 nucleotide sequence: TGCGCCAGCAGCTCGGGACTTTTACGGACTGGGGCCAACGTCCTGACTTTC. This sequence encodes CASSSGLLRTGANVLTF.